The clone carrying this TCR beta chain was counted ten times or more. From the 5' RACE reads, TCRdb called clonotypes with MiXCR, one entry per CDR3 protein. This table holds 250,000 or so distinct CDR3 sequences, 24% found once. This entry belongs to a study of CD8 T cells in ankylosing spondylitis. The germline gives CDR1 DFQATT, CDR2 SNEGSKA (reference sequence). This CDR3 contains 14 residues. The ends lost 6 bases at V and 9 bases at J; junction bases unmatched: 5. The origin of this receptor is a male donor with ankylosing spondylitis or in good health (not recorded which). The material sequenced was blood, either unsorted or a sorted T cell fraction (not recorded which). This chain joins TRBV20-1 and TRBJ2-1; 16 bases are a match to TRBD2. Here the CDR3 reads CSATGLAGGREQFF. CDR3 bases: TGCAGTGCCACGGGACTAGCGGGGGGGCGTGAGCAGTTCTTC.